These 30 T cell receptor beta chains share one sample of origin, sequenced in a study of identifying expanded T cells in peripheral blood. Using immunoSEQ multiplex PCR, the repertoire was profiled, and TCRdb retains in-frame clones only, with some absent. The sample records 100,000 to 150,000 clones, roughly 82% being singletons. The source material was blood. These receptors were obtained from a person between 18 and 70 years old in good health.

The chain recombines TRBV10-2 with TRBJ1-2; D is uncertain. V lost 6 bases and J 3 bases, leaving 14 bases between the germline ends. The germline CDR1 and CDR2 sequences are WSHSY and SAAADI. The CDR3 is 14 residues long. The CDR3 DNA is TGCGCCAGCAGAGACCCAGGAGGTTACTATGGCTACACCTTC. As protein: CASRDPGGYYGYTF.

The chain has TRBV5-1 and TRBJ2-7; D is unresolved. The V gene lost 5 bases and the J gene lost 5 bases, with 17 bases spanning the gap. The CDR3 extends over 14 amino acids. CDR1 and CDR2 (germline): SGHRS, YFSETQ. CDR3 sequence: CASSFMGFENEQYF. Here the CDR3 DNA reads TGCGCCAGCAGTTTTATGGGTTTTGAGAACGAGCAGTACTTC.

The rearrangement links TRBV27 to TRBJ1-6; no definite D call. CDR1 and CDR2 from the germline V gene are MNHEY and SMNVEV (reference sequence). The CDR3 sequence is 14 residues long. V dropped 7 bases and J dropped 5 bases, with 12 bases sitting between them. CDR3 amino acids: CASKVWRDNSPLHF. The CDR3 DNA reads TGTGCCAGCAAAGTCTGGAGAGATAATTCACCCCTCCACTTT.

This chain joins TRBV6-5 and TRBJ1-3; D gene ambiguous. With 3 bases removed from V and 0 bases from J, the gap between germline ends came to 9 bases. CDR3 length equals 15 residues. The germline CDR1 and CDR2 sequences are MNHEY and SVGAGI. CDR3 sequence (DNA): TGTGCCAGCAGTTATTACCGCAACTCTGGAAACACCATATATTTT. This translates into CASSYYRNSGNTIYF.

The V call is TRBV5-1, the J call TRBJ2-2; D tentatively fits TRBD1 or TRBD2 (6 bases each). The CDR3 sequence is 16 residues long. Per germline, CDR1 SGHRS and CDR2 YFSETQ. V lost 0 bases and J 0 bases, leaving 9 bases between the germline ends. The CDR3 sequence is CASSLVGGPNTGELFF. The CDR3 DNA follows: TGCGCCAGCAGCTTGGTAGGGGGGCCGAACACCGGGGAGCTGTTTTTT.

In its sample, this clone was seen once. V is TRBV7-9 and J is TRBJ1-6, with D maybe TRBD1 (6 bases). The CDR3 totals 13 residues. V was shortened by 5 bases and J by 8 bases, with 10 bases between the two germline ends. In germline, CDR1 is SEHNR, CDR2 FQNEAQ (reference sequence). The CDR3 loop is CASSAGTYSPLHF. The CDR3 DNA reads TGTGCCAGCAGCGCCGGGACATATTCACCCCTCCACTTT.

This chain joins TRBV11-2 and TRBJ1-1, with 9 positions matching TRBD1. CDR3 length: 14 residues. In germline, CDR1 is SGHAT, CDR2 FQNNGV. V shed 5 bases and J 5 bases; nucleotides not matched to a gene: 6. The chain's CDR3 is CASSNRGRGTEAFF. As DNA, the CDR3 is TGTGCCAGCAGCAACAGGGGGCGAGGAACTGAAGCTTTCTTT.

The CDR3, as DNA: TGTGCCAGCAGCGTAGGCAACTCTGGAAACACCATATATTTT. Translation: CASSVGNSGNTIYF. This rearrangement joins TRBV9 to TRBJ1-3; D gene uncertain. Trimming took off 0 bases at V and 0 bases at J, with 4 bases between the two ends. CDR1 and CDR2 from the germline V gene are SGDLS and YYNGEE. The CDR3 sequence is 14 residues long.

This clone appeared a single time. The chain recombines TRBV5-5 with TRBJ1-3, with a weak D call TRBD1 (6 bases). Per germline, CDR1 SGHKS and CDR2 YYEKEE (reference sequence). V dropped 0 bases and J dropped 2 bases, with 6 bases sitting between them. The CDR3 is 14 amino acids. CDR3 sequence: CASSLGTAGNTIYF. For the CDR3, the DNA is TGTGCCAGCAGCTTGGGGACAGCTGGAAACACCATATATTTT.

Of note for this clone: The identical CDR3 is also encoded by other nucleotide sequences in the sample. J is TRBJ1-2 and V is TRBV14; TRBD1 is a possible D gene (5 bases). Germline V gives CDR1 SGHDN, CDR2 FVKESK. The CDR3 sequence is 12 residues long. V was cut by 4 bases and J by 5 bases, with 8 bases left in between. The CDR3 sequence is CASSLGGYGYTF. CDR3 in DNA: TGTGCCAGCAGCCTCGGGGGGTATGGCTACACCTTC.

The chain uses TRBV15 and TRBJ1-4, with a possible D match to TRBD1 (5 bases). Germline assignment: CDR1 LNHNV and CDR2 YYDKDF (reference sequence). The CDR3 sequence is 17 residues long. V was clipped by 5 bases and J by 7 bases, with 23 bases between them. The CDR3 bases are TGTGCCACCAGCGAGGGGCAGGGAAGGATGAGGGGTGAAAAACTGTTTTTT. This encodes CATSEGQGRMRGEKLFF.

V gene TRBV30 combines with J gene TRBJ1-5; 7 bases match TRBD1. The junction had 4 bases not matched to a gene; V was cut back by 5 bases and J by 3 bases. This CDR3 has 13 amino acids. Germline assignment: CDR1 GTSNPN and CDR2 SVGIG (reference sequence). CDR3 in DNA: TGTGCCTGGTCCCAGGGGGACAATCAGCCCCAGCATTTT. Its translation: CAWSQGDNQPQHF.

This rearrangement joins TRBV9 to TRBJ2-3, with TRBD1 as a possible D gene (5 bases). The length of the CDR3 is 15 residues. Germline values: CDR1 SGDLS, CDR2 YYNGEE. Trimming cost V 0 bases and J 2 bases, with 10 bases left between them. The CDR3 spells CASSVDVGDTDTQYF. The CDR3 DNA is TGTGCCAGCAGCGTAGACGTAGGGGACACAGATACGCAGTATTTT.

This rearrangement joins TRBV11-1 to TRBJ1-1; 8 nucleotides line up with TRBD1. The ends lost 5 bases at V and 6 bases at J; junction bases unmatched: 8. This CDR3 region has 14 residues. CDR1 and CDR2 from the germline V gene are SGHAT and FQDESV (reference sequence). CDR3 DNA sequence: TGTGCCAGCAGCCTCCCGGGACAGGCTTCTGAAGCTTTCTTT. It codes for CASSLPGQASEAFF.

The rearrangement uses TRBV2 and TRBJ1-5; maybe TRBD1 (6 bases). The V gene's germline CDR1 is SNHLY and CDR2 FYNNEI. The CDR3 spans 14 residues. Trimming shortened V by 5 bases and J by 4 bases, and 12 bases separated the two germline ends. The CDR3 loop is CASSKDRQNQPQHF. The CDR3 DNA reads as TGTGCCAGCAGTAAAGACAGGCAGAATCAGCCCCAGCATTTT.

This clone was detected many times. The V call is TRBV11-2, the J call TRBJ1-4; a weak D match, TRBD1 (5 bases). V was cut by 1 base and J by 4 bases, with 13 bases left in between. This CDR3 spans 16 amino acids. Germline V gene sequence: CDR1 SGHAT, CDR2 FQNNGV. DNA of the CDR3: TGTGCCAGCAGCTTAGTAGGCGGGGCCCTTAATGAAAAACTGTTTTTT. Translating gives CASSLVGGALNEKLFF.

This sequence joins TRBV7-9 and TRBJ1-2; D not certain. The V end was cut by 0 bases, the J end by 4 bases, with 15 bases between. The CDR3 is made up of 16 amino acids. Germline values: CDR1 SEHNR, CDR2 FQNEAQ (reference sequence). CDR3 DNA sequence: TGTGCCAGCAGCTTAGCGAGACAAAGGCGGTTCTATGGCTACACCTTC. Amino acids: CASSLARQRRFYGYTF.

This clone was counted a single time. The chain joins TRBV25-1 to TRBJ2-3, with 10 bases fitting TRBD2. Germline V gives CDR1 MGHDK, CDR2 SYGVNS. V lost 8 bases to trimming and J lost 4 bases; unmatched junction nucleotides: 9. There are 15 residues in the CDR3. The CDR3 is CASRITSGVADTQYF. The CDR3 DNA is TGTGCCAGCCGGATTACTAGCGGGGTCGCAGATACGCAGTATTTT.

The chain recombines TRBV6-6 with TRBJ1-2, with 10 bases that match TRBD1. The CDR3 spans 14 residues. Germline lookup yields CDR1 MNHNY and CDR2 SVGAGI (reference sequence). J was trimmed by 7 bases and V by 4 bases; bases with no gene match: 6. The CDR3 sequence: CASSFGQGGSGYTF. CDR3 DNA: TGTGCCAGCAGTTTCGGACAGGGGGGGAGTGGCTACACCTTC.

The V call is TRBV2, the J call TRBJ1-1; 7 bases agree with TRBD1. CDR3 length equals 13 residues. V lost 6 bases to trimming and J lost 4 bases; unmatched junction nucleotides: 5. Germline CDR1 and CDR2: SNHLY and FYNNEI. DNA for the CDR3: TGTGCCAGCAGCGCGAGACAGGGCACTGAAGCTTTCTTT. This codes for CASSARQGTEAFF.

The chain joins TRBV4-1 to TRBJ1-3; TRBD1 aligns across 8 bases. The CDR3 consists of 17 residues. Germline CDR1 MGHRA, CDR2 YSYEKL. V was pared by 2 bases and J by 0 bases, with 6 bases of the junction left unmatched. The CDR3, as DNA: TGCGCCAGCAGCCAACTCGACAGGGGAGTCTCTGGAAACACCATATATTTT. Translating gives CASSQLDRGVSGNTIYF.

The chain couples TRBV7-9 to TRBJ1-6; a possible D gene is TRBD1 (5 bases). The V gene lost 6 bases and the J gene lost 7 bases, with 16 bases spanning the gap. The germline CDR1 and CDR2 sequences are SEHNR and FQNEAQ (reference sequence). The CDR3 extends over 15 amino acids. The CDR3 nucleotides are TGTGCCAGCAGAAAAGACCAGGGTCTAAATTCACCCCTCCACTTT. Encoded protein: CASRKDQGLNSPLHF.

This CDR3 is CASMTADLNTEAFF. In nucleotides, the CDR3 is TGTGCCAGCATGACCGCCGACCTGAACACTGAAGCTTTCTTT. This chain uses TRBV6-5 with TRBJ1-1; no firm D call. The CDR3 consists of 14 residues. V dropped 7 bases and J dropped 0 bases, with 12 bases sitting between them. CDR1 and CDR2 from the germline V gene are MNHEY and SVGAGI.

This chain uses TRBV15 with TRBJ2-7; D unclear. V lost 5 bases to trimming and J lost 4 bases, with 6 bases between them. The CDR3 has 11 amino acids. In germline, CDR1 is LNHNV, CDR2 YYDKDF (reference sequence). The CDR3 nucleotides are TGTGCCACCAGCCAAGGGTACGAGCAGTACTTC. Protein sequence: CATSQGYEQYF.

The chain links TRBV20-1 to TRBJ2-7, with D unclear. Germline lookup yields CDR1 DFQATT and CDR2 SNEGSKA (reference sequence). Trimming left V 0 bases short and J 5 bases short, with 5 bases between. The CDR3 contains 11 residues. CDR3 amino acids: CSARDHHEQYF. CDR3 in DNA: TGCAGTGCTAGAGATCACCACGAGCAGTACTTC.

This rearrangement joins TRBV15 to TRBJ2-6; TRBD2 is a possible D gene (5 bases). Trimming took 3 bases from V and 0 from J, leaving 12 bases between them. The germline V gene has CDR1 LNHNV and CDR2 YYDKDF (reference sequence). This CDR3 spans 17 amino acids. The CDR3 bases are TGTGCCACCAGCAGCCGGACTTTACGCTCTGGGGCCAACGTCCTGACTTTC. Translating gives CATSSRTLRSGANVLTF.

The chain has TRBV15 and TRBJ1-5, with 7 bases lining up with TRBD1. Trimming removed 5 bases from V and 7 bases from J; junction bases left unmatched: 5. Germline CDR1 LNHNV, CDR2 YYDKDF (reference sequence). The CDR3 length is 13 residues. The CDR3 nucleotides read TGTGCCACCAGCCCGAGGGGGCCGCAGCCCCAGCATTTT. This translates into CATSPRGPQPQHF.

This chain joins TRBV7-9 and TRBJ2-1; 7 positions agree with TRBD1. V was pared by 3 bases and J by 4 bases, with 6 bases of the junction left unmatched. The V gene's germline CDR1 is SEHNR and CDR2 FQNEAQ (reference sequence). The CDR3 has 15 residues. The CDR3 is CASSFSVTGYNEQFF. The DNA of the CDR3 is TGTGCCAGCAGCTTCAGCGTGACAGGGTACAATGAGCAGTTCTTC. The full variable domain, completed using reference TRBV7-9 and TRBJ2-1, is DTGVSQNPRHKITKRGQNVTFRCDPISEHNRLYWYRQTLGQGPEFLTYFQNEAQLEKSRLLSDRFSAERPKGSFSTLEIQRTEQGDSAMYLCASSFSVTGYNEQFFGPGTRLTVL.

The J gene is TRBJ1-1, the V gene TRBV7-7; a possible D gene is TRBD1 (5 bases). The CDR3 is 13 residues long. Deletions cut 5 bases from V and 1 base from J, with 8 bases between. Germline V CDR1 and CDR2: SSHAT, FNYEAQ (reference sequence). In DNA, the CDR3 is TGTGCCAGCAGCCCGACAGCGAACACTGAAGCTTTCTTT. It is translated as CASSPTANTEAFF.

The J gene is TRBJ2-3, the V gene TRBV7-2, with unresolved D. Germline values: CDR1 SGHTA, CDR2 FQGNSA. This CDR3 is built from 14 residues. V was clipped by 4 bases and J by 6 bases, with 14 bases between them. CDR3 DNA: TGTGCCAGCAGCTACGAATTCTCGGCGGATACGCAGTATTTT. Encoded protein: CASSYEFSADTQYF.